The 20 T cell receptor beta chains below come from one sample, sequenced in a study of blood T cell repertoires in COVID-19 (TCRdb year 2020). Library prep was done by the immunoSEQ multiplex PCR assay. This is the immuneACCESS table as TCRdb keeps it, with only in-frame sequences that have V and J called. A part of the clones is gone; compared with another copy, unresolved V genes explain less than half, and the rest is unexplained. This sample has 350,000 to 450,000 clones in its table, and around 87% of those were observed once. About 2.5% of the sample comes from the top ten. Source material: peripheral blood. Every receptor here comes from an older woman with COVID-19, enrolled during active disease.

The rearrangement joins TRBV6-6 to TRBJ1-2; TRBD1 matches at 7 bases. The CDR3 is 13 amino acids. Germline assignment: CDR1 MNHNY and CDR2 SVGAGI (reference sequence). Losses at the gene ends were 0 bases for V and 7 bases for J; bases not matched to a gene: 2. DNA for the CDR3: TGTGCCAGCAGTTACTCGAAGGGGGCTGGCTACACCTTC. This sequence encodes CASSYSKGAGYTF.

The chain uses TRBV18 and TRBJ1-6; D is unclear. The germline V gene has CDR1 KGHSH and CDR2 LQKENI. Trimming left V 6 bases short and J 7 bases short, with 7 bases between. The CDR3 is made up of 12 amino acids. The CDR3 coding sequence is TGTGCCAGCTCGCCTAGCAATTCACCCCTCCACTTT. Translation: CASSPSNSPLHF. Combining the CDR3 with reference TRBV18 and TRBJ1-6 gives the whole variable domain NAGVMQNPRHLVRRRGQEARLRCSPMKGHSHVYWYRQLPEEGLKFMVYLQKENIIDESGMPKERFSAEFPKEGPSILRIQQVVRGDSAAYFCASSPSNSPLHFGNGTRLTVT.

This chain joins TRBV27 and TRBJ2-1; possibly TRBD2 for D (7 bases). The CDR3 is made up of 16 amino acids. V lost 7 bases and J 5 bases, leaving 21 bases between the germline ends. CDR1 is MNHEY and CDR2 is SMNVEV in the germline V gene (reference sequence). Here the CDR3 DNA reads TGTGCCAGCACCGCTGGGGGGGCCTCGGTCCACAATGAGCAGTTCTTC. It is translated as CASTAGGASVHNEQFF.

The chain links TRBV6-6 to TRBJ2-7; possibly TRBD2 for D (7 bases). CDR1 is MNHNY and CDR2 is SVGAGI in the germline V gene (reference sequence). Trimming left V 6 bases short and J 3 bases short, with 12 bases between. The CDR3 has 13 amino acids. The CDR3 loop is CASSDGGHYEQYF. In DNA form, the CDR3 reads TGTGCCAGCAGCGACGGGGGGCACTACGAGCAGTACTTC.

The V call is TRBV2, the J call TRBJ1-5; 8 nucleotides line up with TRBD1. Germline values: CDR1 SNHLY, CDR2 FYNNEI. This CDR3 contains 15 residues. V lost 6 bases, J lost 4 bases, and 8 bases stayed unmatched. The CDR3 nucleotides read TGTGCCAGCAGCTCAGGACAGGGAGGGAATCAGCCCCAGCATTTT. Translated, it gives CASSSGQGGNQPQHF. Using reference TRBV2 and TRBJ1-5 for the parts outside the CDR3, the full variable domain is EPEVTQTPSHQVTQMGQEVILRCVPISNHLYFYWYRQILGQKVEFLVSFYNNEISEKSEIFDDQFSVERPDGSNFTLKIRSTKLEDSAMYFCASSSGQGGNQPQHFGDGTRLSIL.

This chain connects TRBV15 to TRBJ2-7; no definite D call. The CDR3 consists of 13 residues. Germline V gene lookup returns CDR1 LNHNV and CDR2 YYDKDF (reference sequence). Trimming removed 0 bases at V and 3 bases at J, with 6 bases between. CDR3: CATSRDTYYEQYF. CDR3 sequence (DNA): TGTGCCACCAGCAGAGATACCTACTACGAGCAGTACTTC.

The chain couples TRBV7-8 to TRBJ1-5; 7 nucleotides agree with TRBD1. The J segment lost 0 bases and the V segment lost 5 bases, leaving 4 bases of the junction unmatched. The CDR3 has 15 residues. The germline V gene has CDR1 SGHVS and CDR2 FQNEAQ. In DNA, the CDR3 is TGTGCCAGCAGCACTTACAGGGGTAGCAATCAGCCCCAGCATTTT. Translation: CASSTYRGSNQPQHF.

This clone was counted a few times. Additional DNA sequences in this sample encode the identical CDR3. This sequence joins TRBV7-2 and TRBJ1-5, with 8 bases that match TRBD1. The CDR3 extends over 14 amino acids. Germline V gives CDR1 SGHTA, CDR2 FQGNSA. The V and J ends lost 5 bases and 6 bases, in that order; junction bases with no gene match: 6. In nucleotides, the CDR3 is TGTGCCAGCAGCCTAAGACAGGGGAGTCAGCCCCAGCATTTT. Encoded protein: CASSLRQGSQPQHF.

The chain carries TRBV6-5 and TRBJ1-3; possibly TRBD1 for D (6 bases). Germline CDR1 reads MNHEY; CDR2 reads SVGAGI. Trimming left V 4 bases short and J 4 bases short, with 11 bases between. The CDR3 runs to 14 residues. The CDR3 region is CASSSITGGNTIYF. CDR3 in DNA: TGTGCCAGCAGTTCGATCACAGGGGGAAACACCATATATTTT.

V gene TRBV15 combines with J gene TRBJ1-2; no reliable D call. Trimming removed 7 bases at V and 0 bases at J, with 12 bases between. The germline CDR1 and CDR2 sequences are LNHNV and YYDKDF (reference sequence). The CDR3 has 14 residues. The CDR3 here is CATKMLSTNYGYTF. In nucleotides, the CDR3 is TGTGCCACCAAAATGCTGAGCACTAACTATGGCTACACCTTC.

This rearrangement joins TRBV5-4 to TRBJ2-3, with 8 bases lining up with TRBD2. The V and J ends lost 3 bases and 7 bases, in that order; junction bases with no gene match: 16. CDR3 length: 17 residues. Germline V lookup: CDR1 SGHNT, CDR2 YYREEE (reference sequence). CDR3 nucleotides: TGTGCCAGCAGCTCGCCGGGGGGGACCCTTCCTTTTAATACGCAGTATTTT. This encodes CASSSPGGTLPFNTQYF. Drawing the rest from reference TRBV5-4 and TRBJ2-3, the complete variable domain is ETGVTQSPTHLIKTRGQQVTLRCSSQSGHNTVSWYQQALGQGPQFIFQYYREEENGRGNFPPRFSGLQFPNYSSELNVNALELDDSALYLCASSSPGGTLPFNTQYFGPGTRLTVL.

This rearrangement joins TRBV2 to TRBJ2-7, with unresolved D. V shed 6 bases and J shed 5 bases, with 11 bases lying between them. Germline V gene data show CDR1 as SNHLY and CDR2 as FYNNEI. CDR3 length equals 12 residues. This chain's CDR3 is CASSFSGHEQYF. In DNA, the CDR3 is TGTGCCAGCAGCTTCTCAGGCCACGAGCAGTACTTC.

CDR3 loop: CASSQPRTGNTGELFF. The DNA of the CDR3 is TGCGCCAGCAGCCAACCCCGGACAGGAAACACCGGGGAGCTGTTTTTT. This chain uses TRBV4-1 with TRBJ2-2; 7 bases match TRBD1. CDR1 is MGHRA and CDR2 is YSYEKL in the germline V gene. The CDR3 extends over 16 amino acids. After removal of 2 bases from V and 2 bases from J, the junction contained 5 bases not matched to a gene.

CDR3 sequence (DNA): TGTGCCAGCAGCCAAGAAGGACTAGCGGGGGGTAATGAGCAGTTCTTC. It encodes CASSQEGLAGGNEQFF. This rearrangement joins TRBV3-1 (or the pseudogene TRBV3-2) to TRBJ2-1; 14 nucleotides line up with TRBD2. The CDR3 runs to 16 residues. J gave up 7 bases and V 0 bases, and 2 bases lay outside the gene matches. Germline V gene sequence: CDR1 LGHDT, CDR2 YNNKEL (reference sequence).

V gene TRBV5-8 combines with J gene TRBJ2-6, with unresolved D. The CDR3 contains 13 residues. Per germline, CDR1 SGHTS and CDR2 YDEGEE. V lost 4 bases to trimming and J lost 5 bases, with 7 bases between them. DNA of the CDR3: TGTGCCAGCAGCCAACATAGGGCCAACGTCCTGACTTTC. It translates to CASSQHRANVLTF. Using reference TRBV5-8 and TRBJ2-6 for the parts outside the CDR3, the full variable domain is EAGVTQSPTHLIKTRGQQATLRCSPISGHTSVYWYQQALGLGLQFLLWYDEGEERNRGNFPPRFSGRQFPNYSSELNVNALELEDSALYLCASSQHRANVLTFGAGSRLTVL.

As for this clone: Distinct nucleotide sequences in the sample also encode this CDR3. V and J are TRBV10-3 and TRBJ1-5; D gene unclear. Germline lookup yields CDR1 ENHRY and CDR2 SYGVKD. This CDR3 contains 14 residues. Trimming shortened V by 0 bases and J by 4 bases, and 7 bases separated the two germline ends. The CDR3, as DNA: TGTGCCATCAGTGAGTCGACGGGGAATCAGCCCCAGCATTTT. Amino acid sequence: CAISESTGNQPQHF.

The J gene is TRBJ2-5, the V gene TRBV7-9; TRBD2 is a possible D gene (5 bases). V gave up 5 bases and J gave up 5 bases, with 9 bases separating them. The V gene's germline CDR1 is SEHNR and CDR2 FQNEAQ (reference sequence). The CDR3 is 12 amino acids. The CDR3 bases are TGTGCCAGCAGCCCCAGAGGGGAGACCCAGTACTTC. It yields the protein CASSPRGETQYF.

The table lists this clone with many counts. This rearrangement joins TRBV5-6 to TRBJ2-7; 11 bases fit TRBD2. CDR1 and CDR2 (germline): SGHDT, YYEEEE. The length of the CDR3 is 15 residues. The J segment lost 0 bases and the V segment lost 2 bases, leaving 1 base of the junction unmatched. CDR3: CASSFGTSGSYEQYF. CDR3 DNA sequence: TGTGCCAGCAGCTTCGGGACTAGCGGCTCCTACGAGCAGTACTTC.

The chain employs TRBV6-5 and TRBJ2-5; tentative D call: TRBD2 (6 bases). The germline gives CDR1 MNHEY, CDR2 SVGAGI. Trimming removed 7 bases at V and 1 base at J, with 16 bases between. This CDR3 has 15 amino acids. In DNA form, the CDR3 reads TGTGCCAGCAACCCCTCAGGAGGGCGCCAAGAGACCCAGTACTTC. Translation: CASNPSGGRQETQYF.

The gene calls are TRBV7-2 and TRBJ2-1; D is uncertain. Germline CDR1 SGHTA, CDR2 FQGNSA. The CDR3 consists of 11 residues. Trimming removed 6 bases from V and 9 bases from J, with 9 bases in between. CDR3 in DNA: TGTGCCAGCAGGTCTTCAGGTGAGCAGTTCTTC. Translated: CASRSSGEQFF.